The source of this T cell receptor (beta chain) is a study of regulatory T cells in long-lasting Graves disease. Germline V gene sequence: CDR1 MGHDK, CDR2 SYGVNS. The CDR3 consists of 15 residues. Trimming cost V 1 base and J 4 bases, with 12 bases left between them. Libraries of TCR beta came from iRepertoire HTBI primers plus Arm-PCR of CDR3 regions. The authors' processing: Samples revealed roughly 62 TRBV and 14 TRBJ segments. TCRdb used MiXCR to reprocess the multiplex PCR reads, holding one entry per CDR3 protein. Clone size and V and J calls follow TCRdb, not the original study. The table records around 250,000 distinct CDR3 sequences, 20% to 25% of them present only once. Documented time point: newly diagnosed GD, antithyroid drugs for less than 3 months. There was RNA extracted from PBMCs, and the TCR library was made from it.

The rearrangement links TRBV25-1 to TRBJ2-3; D possibly corresponds to TRBD1 (6 bases). This material consisted of peripheral blood mononuclear cells (PBMCs), taken at new diagnosis, from a patient treated with antithyroid drugs. This sequence was found in a female donor with Graves disease. The chain's CDR3 is CASSELDSSADTQYF. DNA of the CDR3: TGTGCCAGCAGTGAATTGGACAGCTCCGCAGATACGCAGTATTTT. The variable domain in full, with the rest retrieved from reference TRBV25-1 and TRBJ2-3, is EADIYQTPRYLVIGTGKKITLECSQTMGHDKMYWYQQDPGMELHLIHYSYGVNSTEKGDLSSESTVSRIRTEHFPLTLESARPSHTSQYLCASSELDSSADTQYFGPGTRLTVL.